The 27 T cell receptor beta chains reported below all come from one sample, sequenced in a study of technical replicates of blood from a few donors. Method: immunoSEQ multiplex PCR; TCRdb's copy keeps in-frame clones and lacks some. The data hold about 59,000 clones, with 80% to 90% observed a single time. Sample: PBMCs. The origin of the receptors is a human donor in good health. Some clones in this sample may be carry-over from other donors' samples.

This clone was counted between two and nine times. The CDR3 bases are TGTGCCATCAGTGAAGAACGGACAGGGGTAAATGAGCAGTACTTC. Amino acids: CAISEERTGVNEQYF. The chain links TRBV10-3 to TRBJ2-7, with 9 bases identical to TRBD1. Germline lookup yields CDR1 ENHRY and CDR2 SYGVKD. J lost 7 bases, V lost 3 bases, and 10 bases had no gene match. This CDR3 spans 15 amino acids.

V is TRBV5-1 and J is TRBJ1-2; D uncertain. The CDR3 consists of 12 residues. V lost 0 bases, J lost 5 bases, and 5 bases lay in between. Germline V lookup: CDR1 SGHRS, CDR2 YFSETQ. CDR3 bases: TGCGCCAGCAGCTTGGGAGGGTATGGCTACACCTTC. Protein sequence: CASSLGGYGYTF.

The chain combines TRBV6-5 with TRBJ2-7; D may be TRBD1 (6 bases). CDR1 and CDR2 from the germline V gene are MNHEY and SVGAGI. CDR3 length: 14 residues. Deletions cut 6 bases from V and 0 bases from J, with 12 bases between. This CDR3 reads CASRATGSSYEQYF. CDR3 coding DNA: TGTGCCAGCAGGGCGACAGGATCCTCCTACGAGCAGTACTTC.

CDR3 bases: TGTGCCAGCAGCTTGTCAGGGGCTGGGGAGACCCAGTACTTC. Translation: CASSLSGAGETQYF. V gene TRBV7-9 combines with J gene TRBJ2-5; weak D call: TRBD1 (6 bases). The CDR3 length is 14 residues. Germline assignment: CDR1 SEHNR and CDR2 FQNEAQ (reference sequence). Between the trimmed V and J ends, which lost 3 bases and 5 bases, there was a span of 13 bases. The full variable domain, in which reference TRBV7-9 and TRBJ2-5 provide the parts outside the CDR3, is DTGVSQNPRHKITKRGQNVTFRCDPISEHNRLYWYRQTLGQGPEFLTYFQNEAQLEKSRLLSDRFSAERPKGSFSTLEIQRTEQGDSAMYLCASSLSGAGETQYFGPGTRLLVL.

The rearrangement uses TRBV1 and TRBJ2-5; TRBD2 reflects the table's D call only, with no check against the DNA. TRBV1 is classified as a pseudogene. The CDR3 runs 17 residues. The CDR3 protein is CTSSQDMSGRGEETQYF. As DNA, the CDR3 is TGCACCAGCAGCCAAGATATGAGCGGGAGAGGGGAAGAGACCCAGTACTTC.

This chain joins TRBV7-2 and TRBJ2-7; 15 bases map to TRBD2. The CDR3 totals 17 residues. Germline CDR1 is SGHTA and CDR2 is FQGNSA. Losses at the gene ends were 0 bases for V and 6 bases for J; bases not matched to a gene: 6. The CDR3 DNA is TGTGCCAGCAGCTTAGCGTGGACTAGCGGGGGGGCTGGCGAGCAGTACTTC. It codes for CASSLAWTSGGAGEQYF.

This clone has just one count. The CDR3: CASAGGTVNEKLFF. As DNA, the CDR3 is TGTGCCAGCGCTGGCGGGACAGTTAATGAAAAACTGTTTTTT. The chain links TRBV6-5 to TRBJ1-4; TRBD1 matches 7 bases. The germline V gene has CDR1 MNHEY and CDR2 SVGAGI. V lost 8 bases to trimming and J lost 4 bases; unmatched junction nucleotides: 7. The CDR3 is made up of 14 amino acids.

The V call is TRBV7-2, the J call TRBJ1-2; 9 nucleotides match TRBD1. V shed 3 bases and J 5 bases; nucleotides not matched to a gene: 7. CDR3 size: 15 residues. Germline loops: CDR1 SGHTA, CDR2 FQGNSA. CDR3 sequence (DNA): TGTGCCAGCAGCTTGACACCGGGACAGGGATATGGCTACACCTTC. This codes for CASSLTPGQGYGYTF.

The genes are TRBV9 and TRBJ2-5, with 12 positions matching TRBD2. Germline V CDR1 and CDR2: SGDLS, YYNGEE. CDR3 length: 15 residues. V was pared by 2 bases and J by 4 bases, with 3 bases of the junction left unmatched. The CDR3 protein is CASSVGLAGRETQYF. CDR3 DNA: TGTGCCAGCAGCGTCGGACTAGCGGGGAGAGAGACCCAGTACTTC. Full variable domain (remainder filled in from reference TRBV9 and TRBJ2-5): DSGVTQTPKHLITATGQRVTLRCSPRSGDLSVYWYQQSLDQGLQFLIQYYNGEERAKGNILERFSAQQFPDLHSELNLSSLELGDSALYFCASSVGLAGRETQYFGPGTRLLVL.

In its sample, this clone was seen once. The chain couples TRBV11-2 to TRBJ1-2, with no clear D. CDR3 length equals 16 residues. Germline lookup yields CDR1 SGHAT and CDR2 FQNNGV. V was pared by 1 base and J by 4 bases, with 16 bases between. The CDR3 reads CASSLGLRTLTYGYTF. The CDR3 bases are TGTGCCAGCAGCTTAGGGTTGCGAACCCTTACCTATGGCTACACCTTC.

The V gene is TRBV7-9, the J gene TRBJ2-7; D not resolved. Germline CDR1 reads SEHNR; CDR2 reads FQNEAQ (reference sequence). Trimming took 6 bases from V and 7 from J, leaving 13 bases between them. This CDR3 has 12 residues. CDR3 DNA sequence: TGTGCCAGCAGTCCTGCCGGTTTAGAGCAGTACTTC. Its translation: CASSPAGLEQYF.

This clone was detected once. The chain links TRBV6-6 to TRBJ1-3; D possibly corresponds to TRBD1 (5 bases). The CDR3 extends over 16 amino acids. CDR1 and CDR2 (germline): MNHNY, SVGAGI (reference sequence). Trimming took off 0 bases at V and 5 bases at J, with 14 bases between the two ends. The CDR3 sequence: CASSYSKLTVRNTIYF. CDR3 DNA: TGTGCCAGCAGTTACTCGAAGTTGACAGTTCGAAACACCATATATTTT.

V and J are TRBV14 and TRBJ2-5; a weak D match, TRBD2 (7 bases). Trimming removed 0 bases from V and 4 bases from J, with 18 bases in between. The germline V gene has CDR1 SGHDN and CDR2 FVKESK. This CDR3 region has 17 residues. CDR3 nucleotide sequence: TGTGCCAGCAGCCAAGATCCTCCGGGGGGCCGAGGAGAGACCCAGTACTTC. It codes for CASSQDPPGGRGETQYF.

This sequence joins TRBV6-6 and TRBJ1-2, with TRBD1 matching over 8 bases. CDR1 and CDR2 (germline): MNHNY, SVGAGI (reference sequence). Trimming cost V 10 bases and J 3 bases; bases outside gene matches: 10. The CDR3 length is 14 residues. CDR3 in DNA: TGTGCCACTCTGGGCAGGGGGCGCGACTATGGCTACACCTTC. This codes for CATLGRGRDYGYTF.

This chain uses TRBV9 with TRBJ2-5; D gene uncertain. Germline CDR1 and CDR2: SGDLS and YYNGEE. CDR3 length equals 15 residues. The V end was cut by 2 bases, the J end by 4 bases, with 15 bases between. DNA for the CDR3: TGTGCCAGCAGCGTTGGAAGGAGCGCCCGAGAGACCCAGTACTTC. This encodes CASSVGRSARETQYF.

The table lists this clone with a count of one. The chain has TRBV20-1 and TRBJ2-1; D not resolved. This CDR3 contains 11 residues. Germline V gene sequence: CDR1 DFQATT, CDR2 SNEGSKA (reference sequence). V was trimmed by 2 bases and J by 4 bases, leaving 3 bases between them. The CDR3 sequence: CSARLYNEQFF. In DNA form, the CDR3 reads TGCAGTGCTAGACTTTACAATGAGCAGTTCTTC.

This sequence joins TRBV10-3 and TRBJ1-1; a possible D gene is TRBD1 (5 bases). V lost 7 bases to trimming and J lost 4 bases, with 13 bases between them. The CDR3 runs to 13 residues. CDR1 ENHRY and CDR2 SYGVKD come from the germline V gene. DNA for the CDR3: TGTGCCATCATCCCCCAGGGTGGCACTGAAGCTTTCTTT. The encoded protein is CAIIPQGGTEAFF.

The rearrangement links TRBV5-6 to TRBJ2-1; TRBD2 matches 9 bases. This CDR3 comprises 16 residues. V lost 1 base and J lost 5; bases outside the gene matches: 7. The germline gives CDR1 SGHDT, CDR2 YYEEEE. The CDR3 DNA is TGTGCCAGCAGCTTGACAGGACTAGCGCGGCACAATGAGCAGTTCTTC. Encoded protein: CASSLTGLARHNEQFF.

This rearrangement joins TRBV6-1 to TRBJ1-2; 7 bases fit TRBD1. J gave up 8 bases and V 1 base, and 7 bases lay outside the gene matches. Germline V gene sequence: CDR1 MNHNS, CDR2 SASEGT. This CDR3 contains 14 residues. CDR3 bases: TGTGCCAGCAGTGAAGGACCGACAGGGTACGGCTACACCTTC. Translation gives CASSEGPTGYGYTF.

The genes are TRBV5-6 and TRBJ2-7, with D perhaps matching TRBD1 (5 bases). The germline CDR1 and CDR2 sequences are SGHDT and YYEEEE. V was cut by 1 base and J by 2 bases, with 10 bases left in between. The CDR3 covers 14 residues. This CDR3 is CASSLFQGPYEQYF. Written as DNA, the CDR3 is TGTGCCAGCAGCTTGTTTCAGGGCCCCTACGAGCAGTACTTC.

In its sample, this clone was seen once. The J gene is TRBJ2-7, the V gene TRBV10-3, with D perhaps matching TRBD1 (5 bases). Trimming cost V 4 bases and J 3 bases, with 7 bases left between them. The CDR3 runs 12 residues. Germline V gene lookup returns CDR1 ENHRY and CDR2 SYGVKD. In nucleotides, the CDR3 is TGTGCCATCAGTGTAGGGGTCTACGAGCAGTACTTC. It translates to CAISVGVYEQYF.

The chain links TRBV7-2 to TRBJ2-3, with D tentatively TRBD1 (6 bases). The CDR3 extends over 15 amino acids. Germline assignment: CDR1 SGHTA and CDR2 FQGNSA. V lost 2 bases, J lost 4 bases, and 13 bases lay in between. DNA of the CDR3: TGTGCCAGCAGCTTATGGCCCAGGGGCGCAGATACGCAGTATTTT. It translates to CASSLWPRGADTQYF.

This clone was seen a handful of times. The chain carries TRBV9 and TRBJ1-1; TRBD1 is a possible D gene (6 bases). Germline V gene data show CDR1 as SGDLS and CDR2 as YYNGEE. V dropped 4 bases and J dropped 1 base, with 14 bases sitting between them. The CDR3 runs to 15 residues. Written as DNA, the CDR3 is TGTGCCAGCAGCAAAACCGGGACACCGAACACTGAAGCTTTCTTT. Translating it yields CASSKTGTPNTEAFF.

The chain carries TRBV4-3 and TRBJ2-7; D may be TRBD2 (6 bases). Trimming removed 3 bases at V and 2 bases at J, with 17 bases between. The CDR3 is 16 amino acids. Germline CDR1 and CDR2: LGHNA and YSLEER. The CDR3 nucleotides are TGCGCCAGCAGCCAGTGGGCGGGGACGCAAACCTACGAGCAGTACTTC. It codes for CASSQWAGTQTYEQYF.

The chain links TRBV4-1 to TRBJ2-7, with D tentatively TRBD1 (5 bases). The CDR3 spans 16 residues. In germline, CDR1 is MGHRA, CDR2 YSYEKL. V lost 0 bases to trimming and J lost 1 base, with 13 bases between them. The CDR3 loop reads CASSQEFRAISYEQYF. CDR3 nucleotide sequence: TGCGCCAGCAGCCAAGAATTCAGGGCAATTTCCTACGAGCAGTACTTC.

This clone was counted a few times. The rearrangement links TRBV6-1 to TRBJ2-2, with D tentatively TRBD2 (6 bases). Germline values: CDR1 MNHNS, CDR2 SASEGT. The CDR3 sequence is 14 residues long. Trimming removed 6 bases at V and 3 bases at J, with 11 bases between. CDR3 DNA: TGTGCCAGCAGCGGCGGGGACCACACCGGGGAGCTGTTTTTT. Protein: CASSGGDHTGELFF.

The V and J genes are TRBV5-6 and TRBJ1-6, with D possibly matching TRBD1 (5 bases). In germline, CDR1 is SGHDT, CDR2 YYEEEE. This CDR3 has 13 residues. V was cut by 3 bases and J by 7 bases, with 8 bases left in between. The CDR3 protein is CASSWGENSPLHF. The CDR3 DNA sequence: TGTGCCAGCAGCTGGGGGGAAAATTCACCCCTCCACTTT.